One sample yielded the 2 T cell receptor beta chains listed below, sequenced in a study of OX40 agonist ivuxolimab in advanced cancers. Sequenced by immunoSEQ multiplex PCR; TCRdb stores in-frame clones only, minus some. The sample lists 75,000 to 100,000 clones, around nine tenths occurring once. The specimen comprised CD4+ or CD8+ T cells sorted from blood, sampled in a trial of the OX40 agonist ivuxolimab. The receptor source for this set is an adult with an advanced solid tumor such as melanoma, head and neck, liver or kidney cancer.

The chain joins TRBV6-5 to TRBJ1-3; D is unclear. V lost 0 bases, J lost 4 bases, and 10 bases lay in between. Germline V gene data show CDR1 as MNHEY and CDR2 as SVGAGI. CDR3 size: 15 residues. CDR3 region: CASSYSIGRGNTIYF. The DNA of the CDR3 is TGTGCCAGCAGTTACTCGATTGGTAGAGGAAACACCATATATTTT.

DNA for the CDR3: TGTGCCAGCAGCTACACTCAGCCCCAGCATTTT. It translates to CASSYTQPQHF. The chain uses TRBV5-8 and TRBJ1-5; D gene uncertain. CDR3 length: 11 residues. V gave up 3 bases and J gave up 6 bases, with 4 bases separating them. CDR1 and CDR2 (germline): SGHTS, YDEGEE.